A single sample is the source of the 27 T cell receptor beta chains below, sequenced in a study of blood T cell repertoires in COVID-19. Clones were sequenced by immunoSEQ multiplex PCR, and TCRdb holds only the in-frame ones, with some missing. The data show more than 40,000 clones, around 86% seen once. The sequenced material came from peripheral blood. The receptors were gathered from a man aged 60 to 75 with active or convalescent COVID-19.

This sequence joins TRBV2 and TRBJ2-1; TRBD2 matches at 10 bases. The CDR3 extends over 13 amino acids. J gave up 4 bases and V 7 bases, and 1 base lay outside the gene matches. Germline CDR1 SNHLY, CDR2 FYNNEI. Here the CDR3 DNA reads TGTGCCAGCACACTAGCGGGATACAATGAGCAGTTCTTC. Protein sequence: CASTLAGYNEQFF.

This clone was detected only once. The V gene is TRBV6-2 or TRBV6-3, the J gene TRBJ2-7, with 11 bases fitting TRBD1. V was clipped by 4 bases and J by 4 bases; unmatched bases: 9. CDR1 and CDR2 from the germline V gene are MNHEY and SVGEGT. The CDR3 extends over 16 amino acids. CDR3 nucleotides: TGTGCCAGCAGTTTCCTACCGGGACAGGGGGGTTACGAGCAGTACTTC. Amino acid sequence: CASSFLPGQGGYEQYF.

The chain couples TRBV18 to TRBJ1-4; D unclear. This CDR3 has 16 residues. Trimming shortened V by 4 bases and J by 7 bases, and 19 bases separated the two germline ends. CDR1 is KGHSH, CDR2 LQKENI, per germline. The CDR3 loop is CASSRTEMGFGEKLFF. The CDR3 DNA sequence: TGTGCCAGCTCACGGACTGAAATGGGTTTTGGTGAAAAACTGTTTTTT.

This clone was counted between two and nine times. V usage is TRBV5-1 and J usage is TRBJ2-5; D unresolved. In germline, CDR1 is SGHRS, CDR2 YFSETQ. The ends were cut back, 2 bases at V and 4 bases at J, with 6 bases in the middle. The CDR3 loop spans 12 amino acids. DNA for the CDR3: TGCGCCAGCAGCTTCTCGGGAGAGACCCAGTACTTC. Residues: CASSFSGETQYF.

This chain connects TRBV7-9 to TRBJ1-2; 7 nucleotides align to TRBD1. The CDR3 consists of 14 residues. The germline V gene encodes CDR1 SEHNR and CDR2 FQNEAQ (reference sequence). The V gene end was trimmed by 1 base and the J gene end by 13 bases; junction bases not matched to a gene: 12. CDR3 region: CASSLGGDRDLPTF. The CDR3 DNA sequence: TGTGCCAGCAGCTTAGGGGGAGACAGGGACCTTCCCACCTTC.

This clone was detected a few times. The rearrangement uses TRBV27 and TRBJ2-1; TRBD2 agrees at 10 bases. Germline-derived CDR1 and CDR2 are MNHEY and SMNVEV (reference sequence). Trimming at V came to 5 bases and at J to 4 bases, leaving 8 bases not matched to a gene. The CDR3 has 16 amino acids. The CDR3 DNA reads as TGTGCCAGCAGTGAAAAACTAGCGGGGTATTACAATGAGCAGTTCTTC. Translating it yields CASSEKLAGYYNEQFF.

The rearrangement uses TRBV7-3 and TRBJ2-5, with TRBD1 matching over 11 bases. The CDR3 is 14 residues long. CDR1 is SGHTA, CDR2 FQGTGA, per germline. With V trimmed by 5 bases and J by 5 bases, 4 bases remained unmatched. The CDR3 spells CASSEGQGDETQYF. The DNA for the CDR3 is TGTGCCAGCAGCGAGGGACAGGGGGATGAGACCCAGTACTTC. The full variable domain, completed using reference TRBV7-3 and TRBJ2-5, is GAGVSQTPSNKVTEKGKYVELRCDPISGHTALYWYRQSLGQGPEFLIYFQGTGAADDSGLPNDRFFAVRPEGSVSTLKIQRTERGDSAVYLCASSEGQGDETQYFGPGTRLLVL.

This clone came up once. The rearrangement uses TRBV18 and TRBJ1-2; 7 bases fit TRBD1. The CDR3 contains 14 residues. The V segment lost 3 bases and the J segment 7 bases; nucleotides outside the gene matches: 8. Germline CDR1 reads KGHSH; CDR2 reads LQKENI. The CDR3 DNA follows: TGTGCCAGCTCACCGAGAGACAGGGACTTTGGCTACACCTTC. Encoded protein: CASSPRDRDFGYTF.

This clone appeared once. For the CDR3, the DNA is TGCGCCAGCAGCTTGGGACCGGGGCAAGAGACCCAGTACTTC. Protein product: CASSLGPGQETQYF. The genes are TRBV5-1 and TRBJ2-5; D may be TRBD2 (5 bases). Germline CDR1 is SGHRS and CDR2 is YFSETQ. The V end lost 0 bases, the J end lost 2 bases, and 8 bases lay between the germline ends. The CDR3 spans 14 residues.

The J gene is TRBJ1-1, the V gene TRBV28, with D possibly matching TRBD1 (5 bases). The CDR3 sequence is 14 residues long. Deletions cut 6 bases from V and 0 bases from J, with 11 bases between. Germline-derived CDR1 and CDR2 are MDHEN and SYDVKM. CDR3: CASRLGHMNTEAFF. CDR3 DNA: TGTGCCAGCAGGCTTGGACATATGAACACTGAAGCTTTCTTT.

A word on this clone: Distinct nucleotide sequences in the sample also encode this CDR3. This chain links TRBV7-9 with TRBJ1-5; D may be TRBD1 (6 bases). CDR1 and CDR2 (germline): SEHNR, FQNEAQ (reference sequence). The CDR3 spans 14 residues. V lost 5 bases to trimming and J lost 2 bases, with 10 bases between them. This CDR3 reads CASSLKGGNQPQHF. CDR3 in DNA: TGTGCCAGCAGCCTCAAGGGGGGCAATCAGCCCCAGCATTTT.

The chain recombines TRBV5-6 with TRBJ2-5; no clear D gene. V lost 2 bases and J lost 1, with 9 bases in between. CDR3 length equals 14 residues. Per the germline V gene, CDR1 is SGHDT and CDR2 is YYEEEE. The CDR3 loop reads CASSFLASQETQYF. In DNA, the CDR3 is TGTGCCAGCAGCTTCTTAGCCAGCCAAGAGACCCAGTACTTC.

This rearrangement joins TRBV28 to TRBJ1-5; 7 bases agree with TRBD1. CDR3 length: 16 residues. Trimming cost V 1 base and J 5 bases; bases outside gene matches: 8. From germline, CDR1 is MDHEN and CDR2 SYDVKM. This chain's CDR3 is CASSLSTGNLYQPQHF. CDR3 coding DNA: TGTGCCAGCAGTTTATCGACAGGGAATCTTTATCAGCCCCAGCATTTT.

This rearrangement joins TRBV2 to TRBJ1-2, with D uncertain. The CDR3 contains 14 residues. The germline CDR1 and CDR2 sequences are SNHLY and FYNNEI. V lost 2 bases, J lost 5 bases, and 12 bases lay in between. The DNA for the CDR3 is TGTGCCAGCAGTGAAAAGGGAGTGAGGTATGGCTACACCTTC. This encodes CASSEKGVRYGYTF.

The rearrangement joins TRBV4-1 to TRBJ1-2, with D perhaps matching TRBD1 (6 bases). Germline V CDR1 and CDR2: MGHRA, YSYEKL. V dropped 2 bases and J dropped 4 bases, with 11 bases sitting between them. This CDR3 has 14 residues. CDR3 coding DNA: TGCGCCAGCAGCCAACCGGACAGTATCTATGGCTACACCTTC. This codes for CASSQPDSIYGYTF.

The chain is built from TRBV14 and TRBJ2-2; TRBD1 is a possible D gene (5 bases). The CDR3 has 17 residues. The germline V gene encodes CDR1 SGHDN and CDR2 FVKESK. Deletions cut 1 base from V and 4 bases from J, with 16 bases between. CDR3 nucleotides: TGTGCCAGCAGCCAAGTTAGCAGGGCCCGAGGCACCGGGGAGCTGTTTTTT. This translates into CASSQVSRARGTGELFF.

The chain is built from TRBV6-1 and TRBJ1-2; 8 bases match TRBD1. The junction had 13 bases not matched to a gene; V was cut back by 4 bases and J by 6 bases. CDR3 length: 16 residues. Germline CDR1 is MNHNS and CDR2 is SASEGT. CDR3 coding DNA: TGTGCCAGCAGTGGAATATCGGGACAGGCGTCTGATGGCTACACCTTC. It specifies CASSGISGQASDGYTF.

The CDR3 bases are TGTGCCAGCAGTCCGGACAGGGGGCGCTGGGAAAAACTGTTTTTT. This translates into CASSPDRGRWEKLFF. The chain uses TRBV27 and TRBJ1-4, with TRBD1 matching over 11 bases. Germline CDR1 reads MNHEY; CDR2 reads SMNVEV (reference sequence). V lost 5 bases, J lost 8 bases, and 7 bases stayed unmatched. This CDR3 has 15 amino acids. Drawing the rest from reference TRBV27 and TRBJ1-4, the complete variable domain is EAQVTQNPRYLITVTGKKLTVTCSQNMNHEYMSWYRQDPGLGLRQIYYSMNVEVTDKGDVPEGYKVSRKEKRNFPLILESPSPNQTSLYFCASSPDRGRWEKLFFGSGTQLSVL.

This rearrangement joins TRBV27 to TRBJ1-2; D is uncertain. The CDR3 sequence is 17 residues long. Germline V lookup: CDR1 MNHEY, CDR2 SMNVEV (reference sequence). V lost 0 bases and J 5 bases, leaving 19 bases between the germline ends. CDR3 residues: CASSLSGGRLDGYGYTF. CDR3 sequence (DNA): TGTGCCAGCAGTTTATCGGGAGGGAGGTTGGATGGGTATGGCTACACCTTC.

V gene TRBV7-8 combines with J gene TRBJ2-7; 11 bases match TRBD1. Germline trimming cut 5 bases from V and 0 bases from J; bases unmatched to any gene: 6. This CDR3 has 16 residues. Germline V gives CDR1 SGHVS, CDR2 FQNEAQ. Here the CDR3 DNA reads TGTGCCAGCAGCAAGGCCGGGACAGGGGGCTCCTACGAGCAGTACTTC. It yields the protein CASSKAGTGGSYEQYF. Variable domain in full (rest from reference TRBV7-8 and TRBJ2-7): GAGVSQSPRYKVAKRGQDVALRCDPISGHVSLFWYQQALGQGPEFLTYFQNEAQLDKSGLPSDRFFAERPEGSVSTLKIQRTQQEDSAVYLCASSKAGTGGSYEQYFGPGTRLTVT.

V is TRBV6-6 and J is TRBJ1-5, with 7 bases lining up with TRBD1. Germline CDR1 reads MNHNY; CDR2 reads SVGAGI (reference sequence). The CDR3 extends over 16 amino acids. The trim removed 1 base at V and 5 bases at J, leaving 8 bases unmatched. The CDR3 here is CASSYLRGQSDQPQHF. The CDR3, as DNA: TGTGCCAGCAGTTACTTGAGGGGGCAGTCAGATCAGCCCCAGCATTTT.

This chain connects TRBV4-1 to TRBJ1-2; 7 nucleotides align to TRBD1. This CDR3 has 12 amino acids. The V segment lost 0 bases and the J segment 13 bases; nucleotides outside the gene matches: 5. Germline V lookup: CDR1 MGHRA, CDR2 YSYEKL. The CDR3 sequence is CASSQDPGGRTF. CDR3 nucleotides: TGCGCCAGCAGCCAAGACCCAGGGGGGCGCACCTTC.

The chain links TRBV12-3 or TRBV12-4 to TRBJ1-2; D call uncertain. The CDR3 is 13 residues long. The germline V and J ends were trimmed by 3 bases and 7 bases, with 12 bases remaining between them. CDR3 in amino acids: CASSLPSAPGYTF. The CDR3 DNA reads as TGTGCCAGCAGTTTGCCCAGCGCCCCTGGCTACACCTTC.

This clone was observed a handful of times. The CDR3 loop is CASSLKRGGRVGTDTQYF. The CDR3 DNA sequence: TGTGCCAGCAGTCTAAAGCGGGGGGGCCGAGTTGGCACAGATACGCAGTATTTT. The V call is TRBV6-6, the J call TRBJ2-3, with 10 nucleotides matching TRBD2. The germline CDR1 and CDR2 sequences are MNHNY and SVGAGI (reference sequence). The CDR3 consists of 18 residues. Trimming removed 5 bases from V and 1 base from J; junction bases left unmatched: 12.

The chain links TRBV2 to TRBJ1-4, with 10 bases that match TRBD1. The CDR3 covers 15 residues. Germline values: CDR1 SNHLY, CDR2 FYNNEI. With V trimmed by 2 bases and J by 8 bases, 5 bases remained unmatched. CDR3 coding DNA: TGTGCCAGCAGTGAACGGGACAGGGGAAGCGAAAAACTGTTTTTT. It is translated as CASSERDRGSEKLFF.

The V call is TRBV28, the J call TRBJ1-2, with 7 bases lining up with TRBD1. CDR1 and CDR2 (germline): MDHEN, SYDVKM. V gave up 6 bases and J gave up 2 bases; unmatched junction bases: 3. This CDR3 has 13 residues. In nucleotides, the CDR3 is TGTGCCAGCAGACCACAGGGGAACTATGGCTACACCTTC. It translates to CASRPQGNYGYTF.

The V and J genes are TRBV25-1 and TRBJ2-2, with TRBD1 matching over 9 bases. V lost 4 bases and J lost 3; bases outside the gene matches: 6. The CDR3 loop spans 16 amino acids. Germline CDR1 and CDR2: MGHDK and SYGVNS. The CDR3 loop reads CASSAQGQGYTGELFF. The DNA for the CDR3 is TGTGCCAGCAGTGCACAGGGACAGGGCTACACCGGGGAGCTGTTTTTT.